This T cell receptor (beta chain) was retrieved from a study of blood T cell repertoires in COVID-19. Overall study: There were acute and convalescent COVID-19 samples, and they came from the United States, Italy and Spain.

The CDR3 has 13 residues. Trimming shortened V by 7 bases and J by 3 bases, and 12 bases separated the two germline ends. The germline V gene has CDR1 LNHDA and CDR2 SQIVND (reference sequence). Assay used: immunoSEQ multiplex PCR; TCRdb lists only in-frame clones, some missing. The sample has fewer than 450,000 clones; around 89% are singletons. The TCR originated in a woman aged 18-30 years who had recovered from COVID-19. Sequenced sample: PBMCs or T cells enriched from blood (not recorded which). The rearrangement uses TRBV19 and TRBJ1-2, with D tentatively TRBD1 (5 bases). The CDR3 region has the DNA TGTGCCAGTACTCTTGGGGGGGACTATGGCTACACCTTC. Protein product: CASTLGGDYGYTF. Full variable domain (missing parts from reference TRBV19 and TRBJ1-2): DGGITQSPKYLFRKEGQNVTLSCEQNLNHDAMYWYRQDPGQGLRLIYYSQIVNDFQKGDIAEGYSVSREKKESFPLTVTSAQKNPTAFYLCASTLGGDYGYTFGSGTRLTVV.